This TCR beta chain was profiled in a study of blood T cells in healthy people across ages. Alongside a J-beta primer mix, a sample-barcoded 5' primer served in a second PCR lasting about 7 to 11 cycles. Researchers report that a template-switch adaptor with 12 random nucleotides tagged each cDNA molecule. The study obtained at least 2.5 million CDR3-containing paired-end reads from every sample. Each CDR3 protein is one row after TCRdb ran MiXCR on the 5' RACE reads. Here the sample spans over a million distinct CDR3 sequences, over 35% being singletons. Trimming cost V 4 bases and J 6 bases; bases outside gene matches: 6. CDR3 size: 14 residues. Germline-derived CDR1 and CDR2 are MNHEY and SMNVEV (reference sequence).

V is TRBV27 and J is TRBJ2-5; 9 positions match TRBD1. This clonotype was obtained from an older woman in good health. Sequencing input: blood. Here the CDR3 reads CASSYGGQGKTQYF. The DNA of the CDR3 is TGTGCCAGCAGTTATGGGGGACAGGGAAAGACCCAGTACTTC.